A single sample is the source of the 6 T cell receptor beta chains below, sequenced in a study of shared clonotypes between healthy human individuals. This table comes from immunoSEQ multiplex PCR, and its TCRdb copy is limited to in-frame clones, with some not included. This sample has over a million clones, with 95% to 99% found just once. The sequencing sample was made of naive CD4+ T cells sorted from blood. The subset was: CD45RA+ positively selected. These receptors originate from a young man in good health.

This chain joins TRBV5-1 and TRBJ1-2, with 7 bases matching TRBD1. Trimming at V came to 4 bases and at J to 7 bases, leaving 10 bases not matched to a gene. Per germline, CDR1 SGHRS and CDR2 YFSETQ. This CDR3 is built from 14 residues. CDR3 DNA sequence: TGCGCCAGCAGCCCCACAGGGGTTGGCGGTGGCTACACCTTC. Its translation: CASSPTGVGGGYTF. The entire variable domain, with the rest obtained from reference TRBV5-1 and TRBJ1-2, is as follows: KAGVTQTPRYLIKTRGQQVTLSCSPISGHRSVSWYQQTPGQGLQFLFEYFSETQRNKGNFPGRFSGRQFSNSRSEMNVSTLELGDSALYLCASSPTGVGGGYTFGSGTRLTVV.

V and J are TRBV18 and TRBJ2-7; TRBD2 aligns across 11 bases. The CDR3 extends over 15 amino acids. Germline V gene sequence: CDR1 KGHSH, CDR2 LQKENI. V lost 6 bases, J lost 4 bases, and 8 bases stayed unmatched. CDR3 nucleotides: TGTGCCAGCTCCCCGGGACTAGCGGTTAGGTACGAGCAGTACTTC. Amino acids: CASSPGLAVRYEQYF.

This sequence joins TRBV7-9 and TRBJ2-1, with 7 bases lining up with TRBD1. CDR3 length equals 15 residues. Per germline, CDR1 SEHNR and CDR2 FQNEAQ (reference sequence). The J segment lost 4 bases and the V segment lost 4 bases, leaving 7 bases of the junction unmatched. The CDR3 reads CASSSTGQPYNEQFF. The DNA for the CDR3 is TGTGCCAGCAGCTCAACGGGACAGCCATACAATGAGCAGTTCTTC.

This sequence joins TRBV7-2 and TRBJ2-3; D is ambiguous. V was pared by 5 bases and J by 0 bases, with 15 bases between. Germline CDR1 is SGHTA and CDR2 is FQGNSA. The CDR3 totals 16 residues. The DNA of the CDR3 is TGTGCCAGCAGCCTTCAAGGAAATCCTAGCACAGATACGCAGTATTTT. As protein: CASSLQGNPSTDTQYF. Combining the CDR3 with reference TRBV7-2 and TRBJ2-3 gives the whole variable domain GAGVSQSPSNKVTEKGKDVELRCDPISGHTALYWYRQSLGQGLEFLIYFQGNSAPDKSGLPSDRFSAERTGGSVSTLTIQRTQQEDSAVYLCASSLQGNPSTDTQYFGPGTRLTVL.

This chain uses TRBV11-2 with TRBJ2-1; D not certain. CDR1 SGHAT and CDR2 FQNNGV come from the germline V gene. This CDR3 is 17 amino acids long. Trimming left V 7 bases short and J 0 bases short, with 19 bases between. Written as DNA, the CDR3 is TGTGCCAGCACACAAATGGGGTCGGATTACTCCTACAATGAGCAGTTCTTC. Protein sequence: CASTQMGSDYSYNEQFF.

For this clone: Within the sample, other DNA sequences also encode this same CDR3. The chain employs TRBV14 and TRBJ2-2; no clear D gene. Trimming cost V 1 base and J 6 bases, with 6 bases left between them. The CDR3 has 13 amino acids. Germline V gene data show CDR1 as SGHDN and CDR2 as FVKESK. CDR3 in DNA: TGTGCCAGCAGCCAAGTATCCGCCGGGGAGCTGTTTTTT. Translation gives CASSQVSAGELFF.